Listed below are T cell receptor beta chains from one sample, sequenced in a study of CD4+ T cells in melanoma. Measured with immunoSEQ multiplex PCR; TCRdb has only the in-frame clones, and not every one. The repertoire holds roughly 110,000 clones, around 92% seen once, with 3% to 4% in the top ten. Sequencing was carried out using peripheral blood. These receptor sequences come from a human donor with melanoma. CDR3s include the opening cysteine and the closing phenylalanine or tryptophan. The D gene is left open where the match is weak. Rows give clone size only sometimes, using once, few, many, or a class for an expanded clone.

CDR3 protein,CDR3 DNA,D gene,V gene,clone size,J gene
CAGPAIQYF,TGTGCCGGCCCGGCAATTCAGTACTTC,.,TRBV12-5,.,TRBJ2-4
CASSLAGGGFGANVLTF,TGTGCCAGCAGCTTAGCTGGGGGAGGGTTTGGGGCCAACGTCCTGACTTTC,TRBD2,TRBV13,.,TRBJ2-6
CASSLYGTGGVQPQHF,TGTGCCAGCAGCTTGTACGGGACAGGGGGCGTCCAGCCCCAGCATTTT,TRBD1,TRBV7-2,.,TRBJ1-5
CASSYSWGAEAFF,TGTGCCAGCAGTTACTCGTGGGGGGCTGAAGCTTTCTTT,.,TRBV6-5,.,TRBJ1-1
CAWAPGPRAETQYF,TGTGCCTGGGCCCCGGGACCTCGGGCAGAGACCCAGTACTTC,.,TRBV30,.,TRBJ2-5
CAIRGGDTEAFF,TGTGCCATCAGGGGGGGGGACACTGAAGCTTTCTTT,.,TRBV10-3,.,TRBJ1-1
CASSIDSTNTGELFF,TGTGCCAGCAGCATAGACAGTACGAACACCGGGGAGCTGTTTTTT,.,TRBV11-2,.,TRBJ2-2
CASSPTGVGNEQFF,TGTGCCAGCTCACCAACAGGGGTTGGCAATGAGCAGTTCTTC,TRBD1,TRBV18,.,TRBJ2-1
CASSSGTAYGYTF,TGTGCCAGCAGTTCCGGGACAGCCTATGGCTACACCTTC,TRBD1,TRBV27,.,TRBJ1-2
CASSEIEGNTDTQYF,TGTGCCAGCAGCGAAATCGAGGGTAACACAGATACGCAGTATTTT,.,TRBV9,.,TRBJ2-3
CASSVRQGEGDTQYF,TGTGCCAGCAGCGTGAGACAGGGGGAGGGAGATACGCAGTATTTT,TRBD1,TRBV9,.,TRBJ2-3
CASSYALAGNQETQYF,TGTGCCAGCAGTTACGCGTTAGCGGGAAACCAAGAGACCCAGTACTTC,TRBD2,TRBV6-7,few,TRBJ2-5
CASSQPGQGNEKLFF,TGCGCCAGCAGCCAACCGGGACAGGGGAATGAAAAACTGTTTTTT,TRBD1,TRBV4-1,.,TRBJ1-4
CSVEGWAGGLTDTQYF,TGCAGCGTTGAAGGATGGGCGGGAGGACTGACAGATACGCAGTATTTT,TRBD2,TRBV29-1,.,TRBJ2-3
CASSLSPGTGGEEQYF,TGTGCCAGCAGCTTAAGCCCCGGGACAGGGGGTGAGGAGCAGTACTTC,TRBD1,TRBV7-6,.,TRBJ2-7
CASSASGLLSGANVLTF,TGTGCCAGCAGCGCCTCGGGACTTTTGTCTGGGGCCAACGTCCTGACTTTC,.,TRBV9,.,TRBJ2-6
CASSTTTDTQYF,TGTGCCAGCTCAACAACAACAGATACGCAGTATTTT,.,TRBV18,.,TRBJ2-3
CASSSRTGGLGYQPQHF,TGTGCCAGCAGCTCCCGGACAGGGGGACTGGGTTATCAGCCCCAGCATTTT,TRBD1,TRBV7-2,.,TRBJ1-5
CASSSTDGYTF,TGTGCCAGCAGTTCCACTGATGGCTACACCTTC,.,TRBV6-5,.,TRBJ1-2
CASSLRTGLYEQYF,TGCGCCAGCAGCCTCCGGACAGGCTTATACGAGCAGTACTTC,TRBD1,TRBV4-3,.,TRBJ2-7
CASSKVRGFEETQYF,TGTGCCAGCAGCAAAGTTAGGGGTTTCGAAGAGACCCAGTACTTC,.,TRBV21-1,.,TRBJ2-5
CASTTPLLAGGPSSYNEQFF,TGTGCCAGTACTACGCCCCTACTAGCGGGGGGACCGAGCTCCTACAATGAGCAGTTCTTC,TRBD2,TRBV19,.,TRBJ2-1
CASKRDYPNEQFF,TGTGCCAGCAAGCGGGACTACCCCAATGAGCAGTTCTTC,TRBD2,TRBV2,.,TRBJ2-1
CASSPGQGGGNTIYF,TGTGCCAGCTCACCAGGGCAGGGCGGAGGAAACACCATATATTTT,.,TRBV18,.,TRBJ1-3
CASSYGGLFYEQYF,TGTGCCAGCAGCTACGGTGGACTATTCTACGAGCAGTACTTC,.,TRBV11-3,.,TRBJ2-7
CASSLGIFTDTQYF,TGTGCCAGCAGCTTAGGCATCTTCACAGATACGCAGTATTTT,.,TRBV7-2,.,TRBJ2-3
CASSSGGTPNTGELFF,TGTGCCAGCAGCTCGGGGGGCACCCCGAACACCGGGGAGCTGTTTTTT,.,TRBV7-3,.,TRBJ2-2
CSVGLLDTQYF,TGCAGCGTCGGACTACTGGATACGCAGTATTTT,.,TRBV29-1,once,TRBJ2-3
CASSWGRGLETQYF,TGTGCCAGCAGTTGGGGGCGGGGGTTAGAGACCCAGTACTTC,.,TRBV28,.,TRBJ2-5
CASTPSEPRVYSNQPQHF,TGTGCCAGCACCCCCAGTGAACCAAGGGTCTATAGCAATCAGCCCCAGCATTTT,.,TRBV28,.,TRBJ1-5
CASSRRNSNQPQHF,TGTGCCAGCAGTCGCAGGAATAGCAATCAGCCCCAGCATTTT,.,TRBV6-5,.,TRBJ1-5
CASSIKGANGYTF,TGTGCCAGTAGTATCAAGGGGGCCAATGGCTACACCTTC,TRBD1,TRBV19,few,TRBJ1-2
CASSPRRQGTPQETQYF,TGCGCCAGCAGCCCACGAAGACAGGGGACCCCACAAGAGACCCAGTACTTC,TRBD1,TRBV5-1,.,TRBJ2-5
CASSRNTGTEAFF,TGTGCCAGCAGCAGAAACACAGGTACTGAAGCTTTCTTT,.,TRBV7-7,.,TRBJ1-1
CASRRTSGTRDEQFF,TGTGCCAGCAGGCGGACTAGCGGGACGCGGGATGAGCAGTTCTTC,TRBD2,TRBV7-3,.,TRBJ2-1
CASSPGDSTQYF,TGTGCCAGCTCGCCCGGCGACAGTACGCAGTATTTT,.,TRBV18,.,TRBJ2-3
CASSFSTGYNSPLHF,TGTGCCAGCAGCTTTTCTACAGGGTATAATTCACCCCTCCACTTT,.,TRBV7-2,.,TRBJ1-6
CASSQAGTTSYEQYF,TGTGCCAGCAGCCAAGCGGGGACAACCTCCTACGAGCAGTACTTC,.,TRBV11-3,.,TRBJ2-7
CASSPGVTTGELFF,TGTGCCAGCAGTCCGGGGGTCACCACCGGGGAGCTGTTTTTT,.,TRBV27,.,TRBJ2-2
CAISEPGVNTEAFF,TGTGCCATCAGTGAGCCAGGGGTCAACACTGAAGCTTTCTTT,.,TRBV10-3,.,TRBJ1-1
CATSRDLPHGGGKLFF,TGTGCCACCAGCAGAGATTTGCCGCACGGCGGAGGAAAACTGTTTTTT,.,TRBV15,.,TRBJ1-4
CASSPDGRSYNEQFF,TGTGCCAGCAGCCCAGACGGACGCTCCTACAATGAGCAGTTCTTC,.,TRBV7-2,.,TRBJ2-1
CASSETDFNQPQHF,TGTGCCAGCAGTGAAACAGATTTCAATCAGCCCCAGCATTTT,.,TRBV6-5,.,TRBJ1-5
CASSLVPGDGNEQFF,TGCGCCAGCAGCTTGGTGCCAGGTGATGGAAATGAGCAGTTCTTC,.,TRBV5-1,.,TRBJ2-1
CASSRRGLGEKLFF,TGTGCCAGCAGCCGGAGGGGGCTCGGGGAAAAACTGTTTTTT,TRBD1,TRBV14,.,TRBJ1-4
CASSGRLGSEQFF,TGTGCCAGCAGCGGCCGACTAGGAAGTGAGCAGTTCTTC,.,TRBV9,once,TRBJ2-1
CASSPQGRSYGYTF,TGTGCCAGCAGTCCCCAGGGGAGGAGCTATGGCTACACCTTC,.,TRBV6-6,once,TRBJ1-2
CASSLAGARNEKLFF,TGCGCCAGCAGCTTGGCCGGGGCGAGGAATGAAAAACTGTTTTTT,.,TRBV5-1,once,TRBJ1-4
CAGVGLARTDTQYF,TGCGCCGGGGTTGGACTAGCGCGCACAGATACGCAGTATTTT,TRBD2,TRBV10-1,.,TRBJ2-3
CASSQDVVTGPNYGYTF,TGTGCCAGCAGCCAAGATGTAGTCACAGGCCCTAACTATGGCTACACCTTC,.,TRBV4-2,once,TRBJ1-2
CASSNPGTASYEQYF,TGTGCCAGTAGTAACCCCGGGACGGCCTCCTACGAGCAGTACTTC,.,TRBV19,.,TRBJ2-7
CASSLVPNTEAFF,TGTGCCAGCAGCTTAGTTCCCAACACTGAAGCTTTCTTT,.,TRBV7-6,.,TRBJ1-1
CAISDYPGTGARNEQFF,TGTGCCATCAGTGACTACCCCGGGACAGGGGCGCGTAATGAGCAGTTCTTC,TRBD1,TRBV10-3,.,TRBJ2-1
CASSPEGVGYGYTF,TGCGCCAGCAGCCCTGAGGGGGTGGGGTATGGCTACACCTTC,.,TRBV4-1,.,TRBJ1-2
CASSYSWDSPEKLFF,TGTGCCAGCAGTTACTCTTGGGACAGCCCTGAAAAACTGTTTTTT,TRBD1,TRBV6-5,.,TRBJ1-4
CASKEGPTDTQYF,TGCGCCAGCAAGGAAGGGCCCACAGATACGCAGTATTTT,.,TRBV5-1,.,TRBJ2-3
CAITPGQYNEQFF,TGTGCCATCACCCCGGGACAGTACAATGAGCAGTTCTTC,TRBD1,TRBV10-3,once,TRBJ2-1